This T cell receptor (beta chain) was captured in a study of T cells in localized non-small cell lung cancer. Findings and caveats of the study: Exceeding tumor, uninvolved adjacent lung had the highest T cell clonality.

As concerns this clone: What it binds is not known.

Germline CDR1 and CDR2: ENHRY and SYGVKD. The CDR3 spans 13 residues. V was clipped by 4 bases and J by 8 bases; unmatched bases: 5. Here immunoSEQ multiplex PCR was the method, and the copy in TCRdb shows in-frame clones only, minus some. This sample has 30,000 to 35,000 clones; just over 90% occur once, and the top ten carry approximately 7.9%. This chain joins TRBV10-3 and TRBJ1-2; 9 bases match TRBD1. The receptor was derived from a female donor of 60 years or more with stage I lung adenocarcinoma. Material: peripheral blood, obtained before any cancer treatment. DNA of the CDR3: TGTGCCATCAGTGGGGGACAGGGCGGAGGCTACACCTTC. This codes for CAISGGQGGGYTF.